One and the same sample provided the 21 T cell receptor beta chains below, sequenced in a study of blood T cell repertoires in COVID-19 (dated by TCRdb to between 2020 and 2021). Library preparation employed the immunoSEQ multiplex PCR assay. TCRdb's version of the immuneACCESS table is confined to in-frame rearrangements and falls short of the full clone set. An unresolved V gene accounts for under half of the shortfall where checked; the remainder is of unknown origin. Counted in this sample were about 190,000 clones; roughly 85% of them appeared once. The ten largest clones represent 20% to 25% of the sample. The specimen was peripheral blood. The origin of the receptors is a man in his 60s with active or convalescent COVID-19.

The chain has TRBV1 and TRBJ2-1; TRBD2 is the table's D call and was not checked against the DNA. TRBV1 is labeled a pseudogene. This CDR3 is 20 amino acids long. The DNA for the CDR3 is TGCACCAGCAGCCCGTCCAAAGATGCCCAGCGGGGCCCCTCCTACAATGAGCAGTTCTTC. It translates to CTSSPSKDAQRGPSYNEQFF.

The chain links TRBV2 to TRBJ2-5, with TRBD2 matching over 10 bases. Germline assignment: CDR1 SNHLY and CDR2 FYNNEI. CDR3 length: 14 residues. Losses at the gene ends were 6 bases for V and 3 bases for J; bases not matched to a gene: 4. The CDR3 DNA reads TGTGCCAGCAGAGGACTAGCGGCAGAAGAGACCCAGTACTTC. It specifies CASRGLAAEETQYF. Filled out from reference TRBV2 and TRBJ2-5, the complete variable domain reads EPEVTQTPSHQVTQMGQEVILRCVPISNHLYFYWYRQILGQKVEFLVSFYNNEISEKSEIFDDQFSVERPDGSNFTLKIRSTKLEDSAMYFCASRGLAAEETQYFGPGTRLLVL.

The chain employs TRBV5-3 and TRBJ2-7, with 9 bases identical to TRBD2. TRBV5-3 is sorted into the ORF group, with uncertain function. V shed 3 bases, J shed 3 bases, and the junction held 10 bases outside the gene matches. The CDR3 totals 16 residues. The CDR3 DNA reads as TGTGCCAGAAGCTCGGGCCCAGGGACTAGCAGCTACGAGCAGTACTTC. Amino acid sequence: CARSSGPGTSSYEQYF.

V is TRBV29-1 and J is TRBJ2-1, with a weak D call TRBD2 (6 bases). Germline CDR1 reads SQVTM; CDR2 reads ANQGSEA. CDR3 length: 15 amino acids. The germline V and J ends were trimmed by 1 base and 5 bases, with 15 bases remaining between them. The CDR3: CSVEGEDGAHNEQFF. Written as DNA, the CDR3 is TGCAGCGTTGAAGGGGAGGATGGGGCCCACAATGAGCAGTTCTTC.

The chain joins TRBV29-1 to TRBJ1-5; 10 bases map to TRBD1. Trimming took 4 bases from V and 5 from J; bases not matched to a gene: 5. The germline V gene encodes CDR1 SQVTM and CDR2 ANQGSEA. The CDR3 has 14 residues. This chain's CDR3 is CSVVSGTGDQPQHF. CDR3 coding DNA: TGCAGCGTTGTCTCCGGGACAGGGGATCAGCCCCAGCATTTT. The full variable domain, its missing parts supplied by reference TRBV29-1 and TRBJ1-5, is SAVISQKPSRDICQRGTSLTIQCQVDSQVTMMFWYRQQPGQSLTLIATANQGSEATYESGFVIDKFPISRPNLTFSTLTVSNMSPEDSSIYLCSVVSGTGDQPQHFGDGTRLSIL.

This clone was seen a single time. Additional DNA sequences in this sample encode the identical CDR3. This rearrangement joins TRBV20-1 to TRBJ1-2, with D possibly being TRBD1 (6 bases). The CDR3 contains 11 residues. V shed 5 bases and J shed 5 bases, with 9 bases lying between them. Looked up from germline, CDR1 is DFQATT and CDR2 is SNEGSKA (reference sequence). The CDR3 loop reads CSAPQGYGYTF. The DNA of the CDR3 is TGCAGTGCTCCTCAGGGGTATGGCTACACCTTC.

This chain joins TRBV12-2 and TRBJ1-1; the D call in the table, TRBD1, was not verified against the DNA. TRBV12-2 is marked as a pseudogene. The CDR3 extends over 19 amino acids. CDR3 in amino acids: CASRPGSSRGQGMNTEAFF. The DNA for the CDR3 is TGTGCAAGTCGCCCCGGAAGTTCCCGGGGACAGGGTATGAACACTGAAGCTTTCTTT.

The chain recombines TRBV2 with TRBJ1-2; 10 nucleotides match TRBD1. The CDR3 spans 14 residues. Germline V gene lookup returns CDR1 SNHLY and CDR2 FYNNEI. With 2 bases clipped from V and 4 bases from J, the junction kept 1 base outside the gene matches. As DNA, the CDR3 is TGTGCCAGCAGTGAAAGGGACAGGGGCTATGGCTACACCTTC. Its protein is CASSERDRGYGYTF.

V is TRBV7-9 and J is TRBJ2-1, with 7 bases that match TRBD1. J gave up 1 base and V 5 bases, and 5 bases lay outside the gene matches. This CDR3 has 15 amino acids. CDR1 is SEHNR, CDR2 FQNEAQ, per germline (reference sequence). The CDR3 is CASSPDRESYNEQFF. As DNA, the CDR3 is TGTGCCAGCAGCCCTGACAGGGAGTCCTACAATGAGCAGTTCTTC.

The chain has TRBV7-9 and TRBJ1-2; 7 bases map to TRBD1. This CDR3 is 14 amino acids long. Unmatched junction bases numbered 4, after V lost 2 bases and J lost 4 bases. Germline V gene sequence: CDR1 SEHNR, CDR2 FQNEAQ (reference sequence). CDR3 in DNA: TGTGCCAGCAGCTTAATAGGACAGGTCTATGGCTACACCTTC. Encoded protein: CASSLIGQVYGYTF.

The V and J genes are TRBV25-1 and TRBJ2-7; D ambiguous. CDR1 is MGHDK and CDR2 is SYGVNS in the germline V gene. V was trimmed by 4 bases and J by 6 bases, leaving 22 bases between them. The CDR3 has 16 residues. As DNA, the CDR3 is TGTGCCAGCAGTGGAATCCAGACGGATATGTCGGGCGAGCAGTACTTC. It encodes CASSGIQTDMSGEQYF.

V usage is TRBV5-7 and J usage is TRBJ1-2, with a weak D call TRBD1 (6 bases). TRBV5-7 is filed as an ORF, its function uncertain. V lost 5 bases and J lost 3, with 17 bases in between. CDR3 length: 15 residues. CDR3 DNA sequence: TGTGCCAGCAGTTATCCCCAGGGGCCCCACTATGGCTACACCTTC. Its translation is CASSYPQGPHYGYTF.

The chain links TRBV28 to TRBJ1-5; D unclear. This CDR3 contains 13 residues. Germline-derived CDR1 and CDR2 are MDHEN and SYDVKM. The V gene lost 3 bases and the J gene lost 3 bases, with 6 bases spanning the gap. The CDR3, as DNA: TGTGCCAGCAGTTTCGGGGTCAATCAGCCCCAGCATTTT. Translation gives CASSFGVNQPQHF.

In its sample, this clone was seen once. The CDR3 region has the DNA TGTGCCACCAGTGACCCATCAGGGGGAGGCAATCAGCCCCAGCATTTT. Amino acids: CATSDPSGGGNQPQHF. The chain has TRBV24-1 and TRBJ1-5; 7 nucleotides align to TRBD1. V lost 4 bases, J lost 2 bases, and 7 bases stayed unmatched. Germline V gene sequence: CDR1 KGHDR, CDR2 SFDVKD. This CDR3 contains 16 residues.

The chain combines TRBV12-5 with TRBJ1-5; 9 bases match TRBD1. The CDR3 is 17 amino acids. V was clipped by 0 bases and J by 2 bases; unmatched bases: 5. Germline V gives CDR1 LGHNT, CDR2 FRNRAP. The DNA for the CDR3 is TGTGCTAGTGGTTTGGTACTGGGACAGGGTGGCAATCAGCCCCAGCATTTT. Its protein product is CASGLVLGQGGNQPQHF.

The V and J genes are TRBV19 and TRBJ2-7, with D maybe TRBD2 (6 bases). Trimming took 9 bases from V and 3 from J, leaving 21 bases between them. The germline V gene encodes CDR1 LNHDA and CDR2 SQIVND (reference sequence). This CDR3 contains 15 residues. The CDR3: CASRTTPDSRYEQYF. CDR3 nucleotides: TGTGCCAGCAGGACTACCCCGGACTCCCGCTACGAGCAGTACTTC. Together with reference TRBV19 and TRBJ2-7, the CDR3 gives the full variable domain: DGGITQSPKYLFRKEGQNVTLSCEQNLNHDAMYWYRQDPGQGLRLIYYSQIVNDFQKGDIAEGYSVSREKKESFPLTVTSAQKNPTAFYLCASRTTPDSRYEQYFGPGTRLTVT.

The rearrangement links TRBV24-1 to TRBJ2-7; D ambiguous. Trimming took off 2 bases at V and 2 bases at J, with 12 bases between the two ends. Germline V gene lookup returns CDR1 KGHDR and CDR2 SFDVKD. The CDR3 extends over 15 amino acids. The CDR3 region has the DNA TGTGCCACCAGTGATTCGGCAGGATACACCTACGAGCAGTACTTC. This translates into CATSDSAGYTYEQYF.

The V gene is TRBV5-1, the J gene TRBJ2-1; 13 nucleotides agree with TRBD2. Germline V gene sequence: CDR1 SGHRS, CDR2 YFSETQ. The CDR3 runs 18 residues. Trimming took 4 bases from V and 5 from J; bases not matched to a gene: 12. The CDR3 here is CASSRRLAGGPGNNEQFF. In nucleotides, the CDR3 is TGCGCCAGCAGCCGCCGACTAGCGGGGGGCCCGGGGAACAATGAGCAGTTCTTC.

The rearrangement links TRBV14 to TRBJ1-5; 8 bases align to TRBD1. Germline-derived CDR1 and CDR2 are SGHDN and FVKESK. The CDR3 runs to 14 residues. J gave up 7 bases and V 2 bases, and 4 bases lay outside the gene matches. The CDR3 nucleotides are TGTGCCAGCAGCCAACGACAGGGGAGGCAGCCCCAGCATTTT. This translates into CASSQRQGRQPQHF. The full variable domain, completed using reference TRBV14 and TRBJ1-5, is EAGVTQFPSHSVIEKGQTVTLRCDPISGHDNLYWYRRVMGKEIKFLLHFVKESKQDESGMPNNRFLAERTGGTYSTLKVQPAELEDSGVYFCASSQRQGRQPQHFGDGTRLSIL.

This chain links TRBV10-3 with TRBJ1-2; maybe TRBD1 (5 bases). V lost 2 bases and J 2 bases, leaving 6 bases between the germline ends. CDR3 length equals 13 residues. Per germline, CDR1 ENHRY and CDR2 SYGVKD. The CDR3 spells CAISEKGNYGYTF. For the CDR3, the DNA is TGTGCCATCAGTGAGAAGGGGAACTATGGCTACACCTTC.

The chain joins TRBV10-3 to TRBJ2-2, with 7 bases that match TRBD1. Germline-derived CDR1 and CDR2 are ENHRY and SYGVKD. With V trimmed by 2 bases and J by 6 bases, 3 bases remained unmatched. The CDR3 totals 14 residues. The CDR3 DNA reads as TGTGCCATCAGTGAGGTACAGGGGTCCGGGGAGCTGTTTTTT. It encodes CAISEVQGSGELFF.